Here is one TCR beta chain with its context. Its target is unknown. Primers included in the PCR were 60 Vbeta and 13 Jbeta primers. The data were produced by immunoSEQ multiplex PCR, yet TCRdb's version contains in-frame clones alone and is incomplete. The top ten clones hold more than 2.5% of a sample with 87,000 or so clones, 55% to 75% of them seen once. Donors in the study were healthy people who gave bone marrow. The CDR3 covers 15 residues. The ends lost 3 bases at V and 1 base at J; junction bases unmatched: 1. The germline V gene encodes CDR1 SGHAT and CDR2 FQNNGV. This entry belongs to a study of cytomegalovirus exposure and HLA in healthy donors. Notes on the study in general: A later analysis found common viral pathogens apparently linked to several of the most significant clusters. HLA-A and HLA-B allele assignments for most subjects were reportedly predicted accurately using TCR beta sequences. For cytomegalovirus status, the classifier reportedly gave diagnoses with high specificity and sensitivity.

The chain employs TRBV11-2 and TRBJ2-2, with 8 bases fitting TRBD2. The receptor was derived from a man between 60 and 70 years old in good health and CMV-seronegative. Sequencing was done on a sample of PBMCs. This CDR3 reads CASSLLAGNTGELFF. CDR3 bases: TGTGCCAGCAGCTTGCTAGCGGGGAACACCGGGGAGCTGTTTTTT. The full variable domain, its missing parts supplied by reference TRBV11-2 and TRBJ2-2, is EAGVAQSPRYKIIEKRQSVAFWCNPISGHATLYWYQQILGQGPKLLIQFQNNGVVDDSQLPKDRFSAERLKGVDSTLKIQPAKLEDSAVYLCASSLLAGNTGELFFGEGSRLTVL.